This T cell receptor beta chain was identified during a study of post-analysis software for immune sequencing data. General study results and limits: Among multiple sclerosis patients, normalized Chao1 diversity was significantly below that of controls. Patients showed TRBV5-6, TRBV5-1 and TRBV20-1 among a few TRBV segments more frequent than in controls.

Included in the TCR beta cDNA libraries were unique molecular identifiers. TCRdb recomputed calls from the PCR reads with MiXCR, one row per CDR3 protein. Of about 170,000 distinct CDR3 sequences detected, roughly 30% appear once; the ten largest clones hold about 1.6%. Regarding this clonotype: What it binds is not known.

With 4 bases removed from V and 4 bases from J, the gap between germline ends came to 13 bases. Per the germline V gene, CDR1 is LNHNV and CDR2 is YYDKDF (reference sequence). The CDR3 has 14 amino acids. The sequence came from a girl aged 10 to 17 with multiple sclerosis. Source material: blood. The J gene is TRBJ2-5, the V gene TRBV15; a weak D match, TRBD1 (5 bases). The CDR3: CATSTPKGRETQYF. CDR3 DNA sequence: TGTGCCACCAGCACCCCAAAGGGGCGAGAGACCCAGTACTTC.